This TCR beta chain appears in the sequencing data of a study of T-cell memory formation after mild COVID-19. TCRdb itself ran the 5' RACE reads through MiXCR, one entry per CDR3 protein. The table lists 210,000 or so distinct CDR3 sequences, about 16% of them singletons. The CDR3 length is 15 residues. Trimming left V 5 bases short and J 1 base short, with 15 bases between. CDR1 and CDR2 from the germline V gene are SGHTA and FQGTGA. This chain connects TRBV7-3 to TRBJ2-7, with D tentatively TRBD1 or TRBD2 (5 bases each). This receptor was identified in an adult woman who had mild COVID-19 (a few samples of this study predate the infection). Cell type and time point are not known. Sequenced material: PBMCs or a T cell subset sorted from them (not recorded which). The CDR3 DNA reads as TGTGCCAGCAGCCCATTTGGGACGGCTTCCTACGAGCAGTACTTC. Residues: CASSPFGTASYEQYF.